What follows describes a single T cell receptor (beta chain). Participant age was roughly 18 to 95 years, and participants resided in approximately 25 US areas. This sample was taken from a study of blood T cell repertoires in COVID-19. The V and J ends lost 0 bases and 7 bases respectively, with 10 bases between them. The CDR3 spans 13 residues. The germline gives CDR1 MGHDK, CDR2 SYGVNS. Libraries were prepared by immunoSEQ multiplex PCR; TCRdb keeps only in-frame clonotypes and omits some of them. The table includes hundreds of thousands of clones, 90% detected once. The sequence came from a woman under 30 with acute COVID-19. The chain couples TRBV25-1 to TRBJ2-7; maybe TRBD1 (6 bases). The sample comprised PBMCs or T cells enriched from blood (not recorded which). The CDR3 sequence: CASSEYPGEEQYF. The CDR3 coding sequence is TGTGCCAGCAGTGAATATCCAGGGGAAGAGCAGTACTTC.